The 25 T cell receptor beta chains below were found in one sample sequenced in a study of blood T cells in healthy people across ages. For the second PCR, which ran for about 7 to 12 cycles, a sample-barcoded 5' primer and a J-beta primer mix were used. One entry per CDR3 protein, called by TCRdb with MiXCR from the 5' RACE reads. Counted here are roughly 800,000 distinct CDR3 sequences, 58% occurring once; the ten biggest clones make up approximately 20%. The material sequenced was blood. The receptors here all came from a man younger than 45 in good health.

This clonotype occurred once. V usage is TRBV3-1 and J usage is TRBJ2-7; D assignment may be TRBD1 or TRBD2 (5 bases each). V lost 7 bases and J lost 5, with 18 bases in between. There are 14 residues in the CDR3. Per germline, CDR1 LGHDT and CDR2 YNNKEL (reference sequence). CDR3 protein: CASTAGTLVHEQYF. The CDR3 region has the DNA TGTGCCAGCACGGCCGGGACGCTTGTCCACGAGCAGTACTTC.

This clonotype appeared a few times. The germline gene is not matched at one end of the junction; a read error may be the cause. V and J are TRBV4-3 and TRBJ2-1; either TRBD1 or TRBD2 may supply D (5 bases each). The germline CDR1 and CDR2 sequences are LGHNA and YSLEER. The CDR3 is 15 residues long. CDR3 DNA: TGCGCCAGCAGCACTGGGGGTAATACCTACAACGAGCAGTTCTTC. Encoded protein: CASSTGGNTYNEQFF.

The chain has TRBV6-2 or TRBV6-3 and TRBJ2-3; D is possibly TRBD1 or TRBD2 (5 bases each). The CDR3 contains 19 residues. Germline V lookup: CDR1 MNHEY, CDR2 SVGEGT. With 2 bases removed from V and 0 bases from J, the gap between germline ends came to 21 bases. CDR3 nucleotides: TGTGCCAGCAGTTACCCTCAACGGGGCCAGGTCCTTAGCACAGATACGCAGTATTTT. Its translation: CASSYPQRGQVLSTDTQYF.

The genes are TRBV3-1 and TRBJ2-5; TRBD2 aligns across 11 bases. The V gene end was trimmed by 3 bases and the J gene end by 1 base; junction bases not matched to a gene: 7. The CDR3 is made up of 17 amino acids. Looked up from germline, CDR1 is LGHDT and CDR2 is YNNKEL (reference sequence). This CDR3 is CASSQPPGTSGQETQYF. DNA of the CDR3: TGTGCCAGCAGCCAGCCCCCCGGGACTAGCGGCCAAGAGACCCAGTACTTC.

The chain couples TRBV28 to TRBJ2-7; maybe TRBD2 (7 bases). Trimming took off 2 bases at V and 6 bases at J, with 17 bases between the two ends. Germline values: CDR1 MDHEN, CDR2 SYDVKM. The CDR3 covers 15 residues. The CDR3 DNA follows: TGTGCCAGCAGTTTAGGGGGGGCGGAGGGCTCCGAGCAGTACTTC. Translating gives CASSLGGAEGSEQYF.

Here the CDR3 DNA reads TGTGCCAGCGCCAGGGGATGGGGTGAGCAGTTCTTC. It translates to CASARGWGEQFF. The chain uses TRBV9 and TRBJ2-1, with a tentative D call TRBD1 (6 bases). Germline loops: CDR1 SGDLS, CDR2 YYNGEE. Trimming stripped 7 bases from V and 9 bases from J, with 14 bases between. There are 12 residues in the CDR3.

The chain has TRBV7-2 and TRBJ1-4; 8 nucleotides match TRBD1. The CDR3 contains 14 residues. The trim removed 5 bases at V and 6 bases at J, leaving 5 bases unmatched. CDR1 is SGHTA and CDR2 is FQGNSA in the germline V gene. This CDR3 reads CASSPQGGDEKLFF. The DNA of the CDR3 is TGTGCCAGCAGCCCACAGGGGGGGGATGAAAAACTGTTTTTT.

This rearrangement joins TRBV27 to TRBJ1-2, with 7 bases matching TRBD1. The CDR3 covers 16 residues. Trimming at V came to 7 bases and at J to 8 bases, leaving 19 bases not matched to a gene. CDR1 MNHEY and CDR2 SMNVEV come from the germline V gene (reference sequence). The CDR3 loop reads CASTADPTGRISGYTF. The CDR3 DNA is TGTGCCAGCACCGCAGACCCGACAGGGAGGATAAGCGGCTACACCTTC.

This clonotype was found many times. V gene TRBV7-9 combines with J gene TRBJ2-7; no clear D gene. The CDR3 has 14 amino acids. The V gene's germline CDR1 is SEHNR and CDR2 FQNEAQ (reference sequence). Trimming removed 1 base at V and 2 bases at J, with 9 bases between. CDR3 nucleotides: TGTGCCAGCAGCTTAGAGAGGAGACCCTACGAGCAGTACTTC. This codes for CASSLERRPYEQYF.

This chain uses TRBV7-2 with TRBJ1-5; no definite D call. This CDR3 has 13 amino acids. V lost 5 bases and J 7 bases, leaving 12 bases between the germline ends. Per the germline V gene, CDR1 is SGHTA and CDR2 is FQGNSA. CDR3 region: CASSPWDGQPQHF. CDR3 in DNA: TGTGCCAGCAGCCCTTGGGATGGGCAGCCCCAGCATTTT. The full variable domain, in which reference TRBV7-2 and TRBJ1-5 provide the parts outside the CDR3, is GAGVSQSPSNKVTEKGKDVELRCDPISGHTALYWYRQSLGQGLEFLIYFQGNSAPDKSGLPSDRFSAERTGGSVSTLTIQRTQQEDSAVYLCASSPWDGQPQHFGDGTRLSIL.

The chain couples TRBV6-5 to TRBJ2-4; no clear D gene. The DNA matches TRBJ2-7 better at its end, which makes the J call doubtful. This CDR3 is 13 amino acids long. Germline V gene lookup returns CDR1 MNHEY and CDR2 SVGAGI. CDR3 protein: CASSYDNAYEQYF. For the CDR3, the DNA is TGTGCCAGCAGTTACGACAATGCCTACGAGCAGTACTTC.

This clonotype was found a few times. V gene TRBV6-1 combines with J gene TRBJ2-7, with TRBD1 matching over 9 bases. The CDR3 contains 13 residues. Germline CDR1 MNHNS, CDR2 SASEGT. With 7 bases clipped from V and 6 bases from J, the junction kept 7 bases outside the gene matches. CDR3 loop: CASIRDRDREQYF. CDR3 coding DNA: TGTGCCAGCATTCGGGACAGGGATCGCGAGCAGTACTTC.

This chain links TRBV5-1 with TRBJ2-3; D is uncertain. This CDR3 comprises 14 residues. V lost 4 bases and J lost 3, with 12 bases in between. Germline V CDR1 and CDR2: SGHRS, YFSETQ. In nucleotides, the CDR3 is TGCGCCAGCAGCATGACCGGATTTACAGATACGCAGTATTTT. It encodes CASSMTGFTDTQYF.

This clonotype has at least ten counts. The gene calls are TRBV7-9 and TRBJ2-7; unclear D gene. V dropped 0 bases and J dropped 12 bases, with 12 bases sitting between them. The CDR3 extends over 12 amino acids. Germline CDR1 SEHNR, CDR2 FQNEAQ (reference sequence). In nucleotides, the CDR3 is TGTGCCAGCAGCTTAGCCGGTACCGGATGGTACTTC. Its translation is CASSLAGTGWYF.

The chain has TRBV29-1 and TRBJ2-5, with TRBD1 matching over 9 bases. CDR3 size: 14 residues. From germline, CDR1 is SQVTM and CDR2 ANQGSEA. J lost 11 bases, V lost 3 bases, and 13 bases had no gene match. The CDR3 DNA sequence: TGCAGCGTTGACTCCGGGACAGGGTCTTATGAGCAGTACTTC. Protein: CSVDSGTGSYEQYF.

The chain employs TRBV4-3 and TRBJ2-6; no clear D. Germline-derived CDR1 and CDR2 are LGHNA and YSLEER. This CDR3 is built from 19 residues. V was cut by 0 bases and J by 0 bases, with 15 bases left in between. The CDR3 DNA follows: TGCGCCAGCAGCCAAGATTGGGCAGGTTCTAGCTCTGGGGCCAACGTCCTGACTTTC. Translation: CASSQDWAGSSSGANVLTF.

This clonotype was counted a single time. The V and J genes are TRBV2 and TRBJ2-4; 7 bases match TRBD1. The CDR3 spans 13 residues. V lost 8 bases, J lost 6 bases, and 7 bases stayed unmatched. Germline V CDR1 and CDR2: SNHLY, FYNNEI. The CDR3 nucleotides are TGTGCCAGCCGACAGGGATGGGGAAACATTCAGTACTTC. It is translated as CASRQGWGNIQYF.

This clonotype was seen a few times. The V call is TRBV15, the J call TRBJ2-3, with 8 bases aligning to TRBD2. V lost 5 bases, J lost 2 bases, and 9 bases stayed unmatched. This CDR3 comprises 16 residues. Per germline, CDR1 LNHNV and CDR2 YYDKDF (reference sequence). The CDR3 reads CATSGQTSGPTDTQYF. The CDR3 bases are TGTGCCACCAGCGGACAAACTAGCGGACCCACAGATACGCAGTATTTT.

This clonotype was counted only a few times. CDR3 nucleotides: TGTGCCAGCAGTGAGACGACAGGGGTCTATAATTCACCCCTCCACTTT. It encodes CASSETTGVYNSPLHF. The chain links TRBV6-1 to TRBJ1-6, with TRBD1 matching 8 bases. Trimming at V came to 3 bases and at J to 3 bases, leaving 4 bases not matched to a gene. There are 16 residues in the CDR3. Germline-derived CDR1 and CDR2 are MNHNS and SASEGT.

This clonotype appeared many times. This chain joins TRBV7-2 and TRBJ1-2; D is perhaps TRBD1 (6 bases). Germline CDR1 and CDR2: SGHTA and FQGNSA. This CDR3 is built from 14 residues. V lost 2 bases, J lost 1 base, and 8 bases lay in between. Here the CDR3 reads CASSLTGFNYGYTF. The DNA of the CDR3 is TGTGCCAGCAGCTTAACAGGGTTTAACTATGGCTACACCTTC.

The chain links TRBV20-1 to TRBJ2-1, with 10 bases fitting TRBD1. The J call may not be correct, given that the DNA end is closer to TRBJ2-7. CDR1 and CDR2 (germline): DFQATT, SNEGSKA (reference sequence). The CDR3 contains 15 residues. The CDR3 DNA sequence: TGCAGTGCTAGAGGAGAGACAGGGGGCCCCTCCGAGCAGTACTTC. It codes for CSARGETGGPSEQYF.

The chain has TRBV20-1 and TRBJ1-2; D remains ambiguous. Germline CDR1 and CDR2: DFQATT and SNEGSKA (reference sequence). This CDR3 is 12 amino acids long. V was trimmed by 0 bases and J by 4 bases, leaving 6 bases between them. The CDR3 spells CSARDLGYGYTF. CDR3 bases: TGCAGTGCTAGAGATCTGGGCTATGGCTACACCTTC.

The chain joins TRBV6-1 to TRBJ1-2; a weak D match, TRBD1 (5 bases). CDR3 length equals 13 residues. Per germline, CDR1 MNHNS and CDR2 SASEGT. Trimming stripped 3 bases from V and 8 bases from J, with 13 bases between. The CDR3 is CASSEMGVDGYTF. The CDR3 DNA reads TGTGCCAGCAGTGAGATGGGGGTTGACGGCTACACCTTC.

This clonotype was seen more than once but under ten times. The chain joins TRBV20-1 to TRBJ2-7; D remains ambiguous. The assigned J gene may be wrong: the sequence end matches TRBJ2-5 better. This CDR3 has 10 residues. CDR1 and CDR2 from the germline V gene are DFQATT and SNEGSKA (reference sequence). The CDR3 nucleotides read TGCAGTGCCATCGGGGAGACCCAGTACTTC. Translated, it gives CSAIGETQYF.

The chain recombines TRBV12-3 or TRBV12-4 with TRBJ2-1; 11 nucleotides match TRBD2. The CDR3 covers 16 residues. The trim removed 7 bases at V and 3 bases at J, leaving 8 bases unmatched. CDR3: CASNTSSGGLYNEQFF. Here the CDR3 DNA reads TGTGCCAGCAACACATCTAGCGGGGGGCTCTACAATGAGCAGTTCTTC.